This record concerns one T cell receptor (beta chain) sequence. Trimming left V 4 bases short and J 1 base short, with 23 bases between. The CDR3 is 20 residues long. In germline, CDR1 is MNHNS, CDR2 SASEGT. This sample is drawn from a study of blood T cell repertoires in COVID-19. Study overall: Italy, Spain and the United States were the sources of the convalescent and acute COVID-19 samples. T cells, B-cell-depleted T cells, or PBMCs supplied cDNA or gDNA.

In the original workflow: By means of reference gene primer amplification, nucleated cell counts were estimated. Generated by immunoSEQ multiplex PCR, the TCRdb table keeps only in-frame clones and is missing some. The DNA gave D and trimming, while V, J and clone size come from that table. This table holds about 110,000 clones, approximately 83% found once. The chain employs TRBV6-1 and TRBJ1-6; D not resolved. The sample taken for sequencing was peripheral blood. The clonotype comes from a man aged 45-65 years with acute or convalescent COVID-19. DNA for the CDR3: TGTGCCAGCAGTGGAAGTCTTTTTGGCAGGACGGGGTCCTATAATTCACCCCTCCACTTT. Translation: CASSGSLFGRTGSYNSPLHF.